Listed below are T cell receptor beta chains from one sample, sequenced in a study of blood T cells in healthy people across ages. MiXCR, applied by TCRdb to the 5' RACE reads, yields one record per CDR3 protein. The table has approximately 680,000 distinct CDR3 sequences, about 30% seen once. Sequencing was performed on blood. Receptor source: a woman aged 80 or over in good health. CDR3s include the opening cysteine and the closing phenylalanine or tryptophan.

J gene,V gene,CDR3 protein
TRBJ1-1,TRBV6-5,CASSPDRALNTEAFF
TRBJ1-1,TRBV5-1,CASSGEAGMNTEAFF
TRBJ1-5,TRBV10-2,CASRRSDSNQPQHF
TRBJ1-1,TRBV20-1,CSARNGMNTEAFF
TRBJ2-1,TRBV7-9,CASSLTSKEQFF
TRBJ2-2,TRBV24-1,CATSGFNTGELFF
TRBJ2-1,TRBV27,CASRRGLAGRSSYNEQFF
TRBJ1-5,TRBV30,CAWSSGQGQAQHF
TRBJ1-2,TRBV6-6,CASSYSDRGYGYTF
TRBJ2-5,TRBV28,CASSEPRTGYQETQYF
TRBJ2-1,TRBV6-1,CASSEWGRTGEQFF
TRBJ2-7,TRBV18,CASRQGAGYEQYF
TRBJ1-5,TRBV5-1,CASITEGASYINQPQHF
TRBJ2-7,TRBV4-2,CASSQDQRGQGFNEQYF
TRBJ2-1,TRBV11-2,CASSFLAGGLNSYNEQFF
TRBJ2-5,TRBV20-1,CSARDGVRKTQYF
TRBJ1-1,TRBV30,CAWSDRVEAFF
TRBJ2-1,TRBV7-2,CASSLRIHNEQFF